This entry lists 30 T cell receptor beta chains sequenced from one sample in a study of CD8+ T cells in alopecia areata. cDNA serving as the sequencing template came from extracted, reverse transcribed RNA. The data were produced by immunoSEQ multiplex PCR, yet TCRdb's version contains in-frame clones alone and is incomplete. The data hold 90,000 to 120,000 clones, with 84% observed a single time. The treatment is: oral pan-JAK inhibitor, 5-10 mg twice daily. This material consisted of CD8+ T cells sorted from blood, taken at week 24, from a patient treated with tofacitinib. The receptor source for this set is a human donor with alopecia areata.

The V and J genes are TRBV1 and TRBJ2-5; the table's D call of TRBD2 was not tested on the DNA. TRBV1 is classified as a pseudogene. The CDR3 contains 19 residues. Written as DNA, the CDR3 is TGCACCAGCAGCCGAGGGAGCGGGGGGGCCAAGCCTTACCAAGAGACCCAGTACTTC. It translates to CTSSRGSGGAKPYQETQYF.

By sample fraction, this clone is medium-sized. This sequence joins TRBV14 and TRBJ2-4; TRBD2 aligns across 9 bases. The CDR3 loop spans 16 amino acids. V shed 5 bases and J 0 bases; nucleotides not matched to a gene: 5. CDR1 SGHDN and CDR2 FVKESK come from the germline V gene. Written as DNA, the CDR3 is TGTGCCAGCAGCATATCAGCGGGGGGAGCCAAAAACATTCAGTACTTC. This codes for CASSISAGGAKNIQYF.

J is TRBJ2-2 and V is TRBV7-9; D is ambiguous. The CDR3 contains 12 residues. V gave up 11 bases and J gave up 3 bases, with 10 bases separating them. Germline V gene lookup returns CDR1 SEHNR and CDR2 FQNEAQ (reference sequence). The CDR3: CAGLGHTGELFF. The CDR3 DNA sequence: TGTGCCGGGCTCGGCCACACCGGGGAGCTGTTTTTT.

This clone has only one observation. The chain has TRBV5-1 and TRBJ1-1, with TRBD1 as a possible D gene (5 bases). V was shortened by 1 base and J by 3 bases, with 22 bases between the two germline ends. The germline V gene has CDR1 SGHRS and CDR2 YFSETQ. This CDR3 region has 18 residues. In DNA form, the CDR3 reads TGCGCCAGCAGCTTGTGGGGACTGGGGAGCATGGGGGACACTGAAGCTTTCTTT. Its translation is CASSLWGLGSMGDTEAFF.

The rearrangement uses TRBV11-2 and TRBJ2-3; tentative D call: TRBD1 (6 bases). V was clipped by 6 bases and J by 1 base, with 14 bases between them. The CDR3 consists of 15 residues. Germline V CDR1 and CDR2: SGHAT, FQNNGV. The CDR3 protein is CASSSTGFGTDTQYF. The CDR3 DNA reads as TGTGCCAGCAGTTCTACAGGGTTCGGCACAGATACGCAGTATTTT.

Only a few counts were recorded for this clone. This sequence joins TRBV15 and TRBJ2-7; the D is unclear. This CDR3 is 13 amino acids long. V was clipped by 3 bases and J by 4 bases, with 10 bases between them. CDR1 is LNHNV and CDR2 is YYDKDF in the germline V gene (reference sequence). CDR3 loop: CATSSHEYYEQYF. The CDR3 bases are TGTGCCACCAGCAGCCACGAATATTACGAGCAGTACTTC. Full variable domain (remainder filled in from reference TRBV15 and TRBJ2-7): DAMVIQNPRYQVTQFGKPVTLSCSQTLNHNVMYWYQQKSSQAPKLLFHYYDKDFNNEADTPDNFQSRRPNTSFCFLDIRSPGLGDTAMYLCATSSHEYYEQYFGPGTRLTVT.

The V call is TRBV6-5, the J call TRBJ1-3; 8 bases are shared with TRBD1. V was clipped by 11 bases and J by 3 bases; unmatched bases: 6. From germline, CDR1 is MNHEY and CDR2 SVGAGI. The CDR3 length is 13 residues. The CDR3 spells CAARTGNGNTIYF. CDR3 bases: TGTGCCGCTCGGACAGGGAATGGAAACACCATATATTTT.

The V and J genes are TRBV29-1 and TRBJ2-5, with D possibly matching TRBD1 (6 bases). Deletions cut 5 bases from V and 0 bases from J, with 16 bases between. There are 15 residues in the CDR3. Germline CDR1 and CDR2: SQVTM and ANQGSEA. CDR3 in amino acids: CSVLRDTLYQETQYF. CDR3 DNA: TGCAGCGTTCTTCGGGACACCCTGTACCAAGAGACCCAGTACTTC. Filled out from reference TRBV29-1 and TRBJ2-5, the complete variable domain reads SAVISQKPSRDICQRGTSLTIQCQVDSQVTMMFWYRQQPGQSLTLIATANQGSEATYESGFVIDKFPISRPNLTFSTLTVSNMSPEDSSIYLCSVLRDTLYQETQYFGPGTRLLVL.

The chain joins TRBV4-3 to TRBJ2-1; D is perhaps TRBD1 (6 bases). The CDR3 is 16 amino acids. The germline V gene encodes CDR1 LGHNA and CDR2 YSLEER. Trimming stripped 0 bases from V and 2 bases from J, with 11 bases between. CDR3: CASSQDSDSTYNEQFF. CDR3 sequence (DNA): TGCGCCAGCAGCCAAGATTCGGACAGTACCTACAATGAGCAGTTCTTC.

The chain uses TRBV29-1 and TRBJ2-5, with 9 bases lining up with TRBD1. CDR1 SQVTM and CDR2 ANQGSEA come from the germline V gene. CDR3 size: 14 residues. V shed 1 base and J 4 bases; nucleotides not matched to a gene: 4. This CDR3 is CSVEGGTGRETQYF. For the CDR3, the DNA is TGCAGCGTTGAAGGTGGGACAGGGAGAGAGACCCAGTACTTC.

The chain recombines TRBV29-1 with TRBJ2-5; no clear D gene. Matching the DNA end better, TRBJ2-7 makes the J call doubtful. CDR1 is SQVTM, CDR2 ANQGSEA, per germline. This CDR3 has 14 residues. CDR3 region: CSVGSRTFPREQYF. The CDR3 coding sequence is TGCAGCGTTGGGAGTAGGACCTTCCCCCGCGAGCAGTACTTC.

CDR3 DNA: TGTGCCAGCAGCCTATCATTGGGGAGCGTACAGGGGTTTTTGAATGAGCAGTTCTTC. It is translated as CASSLSLGSVQGFLNEQFF. The gene calls are TRBV7-9 and TRBJ2-1; 7 bases fit TRBD1. Germline loops: CDR1 SEHNR, CDR2 FQNEAQ (reference sequence). The CDR3 has 19 amino acids. V lost 5 bases and J lost 7; bases outside the gene matches: 23.

The chain couples TRBV7-9 to TRBJ2-3; 10 bases fit TRBD2. V was clipped by 5 bases and J by 4 bases; unmatched bases: 9. Germline V lookup: CDR1 SEHNR, CDR2 FQNEAQ (reference sequence). The CDR3 consists of 16 residues. The DNA for the CDR3 is TGTGCCAGCAGCGCGAGCGGGGGGGCCGCGGCAGATACGCAGTATTTT. Its translation is CASSASGGAAADTQYF.

The chain carries TRBV7-2 and TRBJ2-5, with 8 positions matching TRBD2. Germline V CDR1 and CDR2: SGHTA, FQGNSA. This CDR3 is 13 amino acids long. V was pared by 1 base and J by 7 bases, with 2 bases of the junction left unmatched. CDR3 DNA sequence: TGTGCCAGCAGCTTAGAGGCGGGGGGGACCCAGTACTTC. It specifies CASSLEAGGTQYF.

The genes are TRBV9 and TRBJ2-2; D is unclear. This CDR3 region has 16 residues. The V end lost 0 bases, the J end lost 0 bases, and 9 bases lay between the germline ends. CDR1 is SGDLS and CDR2 is YYNGEE in the germline V gene. The CDR3 reads CASSVDPAANTGELFF. CDR3 DNA sequence: TGTGCCAGCAGCGTAGATCCGGCCGCGAACACCGGGGAGCTGTTTTTT. The variable domain in full, completed from reference TRBV9 and TRBJ2-2, reads DSGVTQTPKHLITATGQRVTLRCSPRSGDLSVYWYQQSLDQGLQFLIQYYNGEERAKGNILERFSAQQFPDLHSELNLSSLELGDSALYFCASSVDPAANTGELFFGEGSRLTVL.

The chain joins TRBV10-3 to TRBJ1-1; D is unclear. The CDR3 has 15 residues. CDR1 ENHRY and CDR2 SYGVKD come from the germline V gene. The ends were cut back, 0 bases at V and 0 bases at J, with 8 bases in the middle. The CDR3 bases are TGTGCCATCAGTGAGTCCAGGCAGCTGAACACTGAAGCTTTCTTT. Protein sequence: CAISESRQLNTEAFF.

The chain recombines TRBV4-1 with TRBJ2-4; no definite D call. Trimming removed 1 base from V and 0 bases from J, with 13 bases in between. This CDR3 is 17 amino acids long. Germline V lookup: CDR1 MGHRA, CDR2 YSYEKL. CDR3: CASSQGPAGLAKNIQYF. CDR3 in DNA: TGCGCCAGCAGCCAAGGTCCGGCCGGGCTAGCCAAAAACATTCAGTACTTC.

The chain carries TRBV18 and TRBJ2-1; possibly TRBD1 or TRBD2 for D (5 bases each). Trimming removed 0 bases from V and 8 bases from J, with 11 bases in between. The germline V gene encodes CDR1 KGHSH and CDR2 LQKENI. The length of the CDR3 is 14 residues. CDR3 DNA sequence: TGTGCCAGCTCACCACCGGACACTAGGGATGAGCAGTTCTTC. Protein product: CASSPPDTRDEQFF.

CDR3 residues: CASSTGTLAPYEQYF. For the CDR3, the DNA is TGTGCCAGCAGCACCGGGACACTAGCCCCATACGAGCAGTACTTC. V gene TRBV7-2 combines with J gene TRBJ2-7; tentatively, D is TRBD1 or TRBD2 (6 bases each). Germline V gene sequence: CDR1 SGHTA, CDR2 FQGNSA. This CDR3 region has 15 residues. Trimming pared 5 bases from V and 4 bases from J, leaving 18 bases between.

The J gene is TRBJ1-1, the V gene TRBV29-1; 7 nucleotides line up with TRBD1. Germline CDR1 and CDR2: SQVTM and ANQGSEA. The CDR3 spans 13 residues. The trim removed 6 bases at V and 5 bases at J, leaving 9 bases unmatched. CDR3 amino acids: CSVATGLRTEAFF. The CDR3 DNA is TGCAGCGTCGCGACAGGGTTGAGGACTGAAGCTTTCTTT.

This sequence joins TRBV29-1 and TRBJ1-3; D is undetermined. Germline V lookup: CDR1 SQVTM, CDR2 ANQGSEA. The V end lost 4 bases, the J end lost 6 bases, and 7 bases lay between the germline ends. The CDR3 has 11 amino acids. CDR3: CSVVLLNTIYF. The CDR3 DNA follows: TGCAGCGTTGTCTTGCTAAACACCATATATTTT.

The gene calls are TRBV29-1 and TRBJ2-1, with TRBD1 matching 9 bases. V gave up 3 bases and J gave up 4 bases; unmatched junction bases: 10. CDR1 is SQVTM, CDR2 ANQGSEA, per germline. The CDR3 length is 16 residues. The CDR3 DNA reads as TGCAGCGTTGAGCCTTCCGGGACAGGGCTATACAATGAGCAGTTCTTC. This gives the protein CSVEPSGTGLYNEQFF.

This clone has a handful of counts. CDR3 sequence (DNA): TGTGCTAGTGGTTACGATGCCGGGACCGTCACCGGGGAGCTGTTTTTT. As protein: CASGYDAGTVTGELFF. The chain has TRBV12-5 and TRBJ2-2, with D perhaps matching TRBD1 or TRBD2 (5 bases each). Germline CDR1 reads LGHNT; CDR2 reads FRNRAP. The CDR3 has 16 amino acids. V was cut by 4 bases and J by 4 bases, with 16 bases left in between.

The chain couples TRBV7-9 to TRBJ2-5, with D maybe TRBD1 (6 bases). This CDR3 region has 14 residues. Germline V gene data show CDR1 as SEHNR and CDR2 as FQNEAQ (reference sequence). V lost 2 bases, J lost 3 bases, and 10 bases lay in between. CDR3: CASSLTTGEETQYF. CDR3 nucleotides: TGTGCCAGCAGCTTAACGACAGGAGAAGAGACCCAGTACTTC.

The genes are TRBV5-6 and TRBJ2-7; 10 bases agree with TRBD1. The germline V gene encodes CDR1 SGHDT and CDR2 YYEEEE. The V and J ends lost 1 base and 5 bases, in that order; junction bases with no gene match: 12. There are 17 residues in the CDR3. CDR3 loop: CASSLSYRDRGLDEQYF. The CDR3 region has the DNA TGTGCCAGCAGCTTGAGCTACCGGGACAGGGGATTAGACGAGCAGTACTTC.

This chain uses TRBV7-2 with TRBJ2-1; weak D call: TRBD2 (5 bases). Germline V CDR1 and CDR2: SGHTA, FQGNSA. With 3 bases removed from V and 7 bases from J, the gap between germline ends came to 10 bases. This CDR3 has 13 residues. The CDR3 here is CASSLGWRNEQFF. The CDR3 coding sequence is TGTGCCAGCAGCTTGGGCTGGAGGAATGAGCAGTTCTTC.

The chain has TRBV15 and TRBJ2-3; 8 bases match TRBD2. Germline V gene data show CDR1 as LNHNV and CDR2 as YYDKDF (reference sequence). The CDR3 consists of 10 residues. The V gene end was trimmed by 8 bases and the J gene end by 10 bases; junction bases not matched to a gene: 2. The CDR3 DNA reads as TGTGCCACCCGACTAGCGTCGCAGTATTTT. Residues: CATRLASQYF.

This chain links TRBV6-1 with TRBJ2-5, with a tentative D call TRBD1 (7 bases). Trimming removed 6 bases at V and 2 bases at J, with 10 bases between. Germline lookup yields CDR1 MNHNS and CDR2 SASEGT. The CDR3 length is 13 residues. CDR3 protein: CASSQGGQETQYF. The CDR3 bases are TGTGCCAGCAGCCAGGGGGGTCAAGAGACCCAGTACTTC.

The sample holds one count of this clone. This chain joins TRBV4-1 and TRBJ2-1; D remains ambiguous. V lost 0 bases and J lost 0, with 15 bases in between. Germline CDR1 reads MGHRA; CDR2 reads YSYEKL. The CDR3 extends over 18 amino acids. The CDR3 here is CASSQDDLTDSSYNEQFF. In nucleotides, the CDR3 is TGCGCCAGCAGCCAAGATGATTTGACTGATTCCTCCTACAATGAGCAGTTCTTC.

CDR3 nucleotides: TGTGCCAGTAGCCCGACAGTTAAATTGAACACTGAAGCTTTCTTT. This gives the protein CASSPTVKLNTEAFF. The chain employs TRBV19 and TRBJ1-1, with D maybe TRBD1 (5 bases). V was shortened by 6 bases and J by 0 bases, with 14 bases between the two germline ends. The CDR3 runs 15 residues. Looked up from germline, CDR1 is LNHDA and CDR2 is SQIVND (reference sequence).